The next 20 T cell receptor beta chains were all read from a single sample in a study of cytomegalovirus exposure and HLA in healthy donors. This PCR relied on a set of 60 Vbeta primers and 13 Jbeta primers. The method was immunoSEQ multiplex PCR; TCRdb's version includes in-frame clones alone and lacks a portion of them. The table includes some 220,000 clones, over 70% detected once. Input material: PBMCs. All receptors derive from an older woman in good health and CMV-seropositive.

The rearrangement links TRBV10-1 to TRBJ2-4, with D uncertain. V lost 2 bases, J lost 2 bases, and 19 bases lay in between. CDR1 is WNHNN, CDR2 SYGVQD, per germline (reference sequence). This CDR3 is built from 18 residues. This CDR3 reads CASSEKCPGRITKNIQYF. The CDR3 coding sequence is TGCGCCAGCAGTGAGAAGTGTCCGGGTCGAATAACCAAAAACATTCAGTACTTC.

This chain joins TRBV25-1 and TRBJ1-1; D gene uncertain. V was trimmed by 6 bases and J by 0 bases, leaving 14 bases between them. Germline CDR1 reads MGHDK; CDR2 reads SYGVNS. The CDR3 loop spans 15 amino acids. The CDR3 region is CASSEREYLNTEAFF. CDR3 bases: TGTGCCAGCAGCGAGAGGGAGTACCTGAACACTGAAGCTTTCTTT.

This clone has a handful of counts. The chain combines TRBV4-3 with TRBJ2-5; the match to TRBD1 covers 7 bases. The J call may be faulty, since TRBJ2-7 better matches the DNA end. From germline, CDR1 is LGHNA and CDR2 YSLEER. The length of the CDR3 is 15 residues. CDR3 protein: CASSLSVGQRYEQYF. For the CDR3, the DNA is TGCGCCAGCAGCCTAAGCGTGGGACAGAGGTACGAGCAGTACTTC.

The DNA of the CDR3 is TGTGCCAGCTCACCTCCGACTAGCGGGACATCCTACAATGAGCAGTTCTTC. As protein: CASSPPTSGTSYNEQFF. The V gene is TRBV18, the J gene TRBJ2-1, with 11 bases matching TRBD2. The germline V gene encodes CDR1 KGHSH and CDR2 LQKENI. The junction had 5 bases not matched to a gene; V was cut back by 3 bases and J by 1 base. The CDR3 loop spans 17 amino acids. The complete variable domain, with remaining parts taken from reference TRBV18 and TRBJ2-1, reads NAGVMQNPRHLVRRRGQEARLRCSPMKGHSHVYWYRQLPEEGLKFMVYLQKENIIDESGMPKERFSAEFPKEGPSILRIQQVVRGDSAAYFCASSPPTSGTSYNEQFFGPGTRLTVL.

The chain joins TRBV27 to TRBJ2-7; 7 positions match TRBD2. Trimming at V came to 3 bases and at J to 1 base, leaving 9 bases not matched to a gene. Germline values: CDR1 MNHEY, CDR2 SMNVEV (reference sequence). CDR3 length: 16 amino acids. The CDR3: CASSLSRDYFSYEQYF. The CDR3 DNA reads as TGTGCCAGCAGTTTGTCCCGGGACTACTTTTCCTACGAGCAGTACTTC.

This clone was recorded a few times. The V call is TRBV29-1, the J call TRBJ1-1; TRBD1 agrees at 7 bases. Losses at the gene ends were 4 bases for V and 3 bases for J; bases not matched to a gene: 5. This CDR3 comprises 13 residues. CDR1 and CDR2 (germline): SQVTM, ANQGSEA. Here the CDR3 reads CSVGTGLYTEAFF. CDR3 nucleotide sequence: TGCAGCGTTGGGACAGGTCTTTACACTGAAGCTTTCTTT.

The chain recombines TRBV30 with TRBJ2-7; tentatively, D is TRBD1 (6 bases). Per germline, CDR1 GTSNPN and CDR2 SVGIG (reference sequence). The CDR3 covers 15 residues. V was cut by 6 bases and J by 6 bases, with 24 bases left in between. The DNA of the CDR3 is TGTGCCTGCCCCAAATCCCGACAGGCGCCCCTCGAGCAGTACTTC. Residues: CACPKSRQAPLEQYF.

This sequence joins TRBV7-2 and TRBJ2-2; perhaps TRBD1 as D (5 bases). V was clipped by 5 bases and J by 0 bases, with 10 bases between them. CDR3 length equals 15 residues. CDR1 and CDR2 (germline): SGHTA, FQGNSA. The CDR3 loop is CASSTRTTNTGELFF. CDR3 bases: TGTGCCAGCAGCACCCGGACAACGAACACCGGGGAGCTGTTTTTT.

The rearrangement links TRBV12-2 to TRBJ1-5; the table gives TRBD1 as D, unverified against the DNA. TRBV12-2 is an annotated pseudogene. The length of the CDR3 is 16 residues. The CDR3 region has the DNA TGTGCAAGTCGCTTAGGAAGGACAGGGGGCAATCAGCCCCAGCATTTT. Protein: CASRLGRTGGNQPQHF.

The chain employs TRBV6-5 and TRBJ2-5; D might be TRBD2 (7 bases). The CDR3 contains 15 residues. Germline V gives CDR1 MNHEY, CDR2 SVGAGI. V dropped 2 bases and J dropped 5 bases, with 15 bases sitting between them. Here the CDR3 DNA reads TGTGCCAGCAGTTACGCAGGGGTCGGGGGGGAGACCCAGTACTTC. Its translation is CASSYAGVGGETQYF.

The chain joins TRBV5-1 to TRBJ1-4; 9 bases line up with TRBD1. Trimming cost V 4 bases and J 8 bases; bases outside gene matches: 6. The length of the CDR3 is 14 residues. The germline CDR1 and CDR2 sequences are SGHRS and YFSETQ. CDR3 protein: CASSEGQGGEKLFF. CDR3 bases: TGCGCCAGCAGCGAGGGACAGGGAGGCGAAAAACTGTTTTTT.

This chain connects TRBV5-1 to TRBJ2-5, with D unresolved. This CDR3 region has 14 residues. V was cut by 4 bases and J by 5 bases, with 15 bases left in between. Per the germline V gene, CDR1 is SGHRS and CDR2 is YFSETQ. The chain's CDR3 is CASSEGFVGETQYF. The CDR3 nucleotides are TGCGCCAGCAGCGAAGGTTTTGTCGGGGAGACCCAGTACTTC.

The chain recombines TRBV21-1 with TRBJ1-1. TRBV21-1 is described as a pseudogene. The CDR3 is 12 residues long. The CDR3 sequence: CASSPRYVVAFF. Here the CDR3 DNA reads TGTGCCAGCAGCCCCCGGTATGTTGTAGCTTTCTTT.

The sample holds one count of this clone. J is TRBJ2-7 and V is TRBV6-5; tentative D call: TRBD2 (6 bases). The V gene's germline CDR1 is MNHEY and CDR2 SVGAGI. This CDR3 region has 13 residues. The V end lost 6 bases, the J end lost 9 bases, and 18 bases lay between the germline ends. The CDR3 region is CASRENGGTGQYF. DNA of the CDR3: TGTGCCAGCAGGGAGAACGGGGGAACCGGGCAGTACTTC.

This chain links TRBV5-1 with TRBJ1-1; D call uncertain. This CDR3 has 13 amino acids. V was clipped by 7 bases and J by 1 base, with 11 bases between them. The germline CDR1 and CDR2 sequences are SGHRS and YFSETQ. The CDR3: CASLEQPNTEAFF. CDR3 sequence (DNA): TGCGCCAGCTTGGAGCAGCCGAACACTGAAGCTTTCTTT.

The gene calls are TRBV4-2 and TRBJ1-1; 7 bases agree with TRBD1. V shed 2 bases, J shed 1 base, and the junction held 7 bases outside the gene matches. Germline CDR1 reads LGHNA; CDR2 reads YNFKEQ. This CDR3 contains 16 residues. The DNA for the CDR3 is TGTGCCAGCAGCCAACACACAGGGGCCTCGAACACTGAAGCTTTCTTT. The encoded protein is CASSQHTGASNTEAFF.

The rearrangement joins TRBV5-1 to TRBJ2-3, with a tentative D call TRBD2 (7 bases). Germline CDR1 reads SGHRS; CDR2 reads YFSETQ. Between the trimmed V and J ends, which lost 5 bases and 4 bases, there was a span of 14 bases. The CDR3 spans 14 residues. For the CDR3, the DNA is TGCGCCAGCAGTCCTGGGCGGGGGCCAGATACGCAGTATTTT. Protein sequence: CASSPGRGPDTQYF.

The chain has TRBV12-2 and TRBJ2-5; the table's D call, TRBD2, has no DNA check behind it. TRBV12-2 is recorded as a pseudogene. The CDR3 totals 16 residues. CDR3 in DNA: TGTGCAAGTCGGAATCGTCCGGGACTCCAAAAAGAGACCCAGTACTTC. Its protein is CASRNRPGLQKETQYF.

The chain has TRBV12-5 and TRBJ1-5, with D unclear. The germline gives CDR1 LGHNT, CDR2 FRNRAP. Deletions cut 1 base from V and 3 bases from J, with 4 bases between. CDR3 length: 13 amino acids. CDR3 nucleotide sequence: TGTGCTAGTGGTTTGGGTCTCAATCAGCCCCAGCATTTT. It specifies CASGLGLNQPQHF.

The rearrangement links TRBV5-1 to TRBJ1-2, with a tentative D call TRBD1 (5 bases). The CDR3 is 17 residues long. Trimming pared 7 bases from V and 11 bases from J, leaving 33 bases between. CDR1 is SGHRS and CDR2 is YFSETQ in the germline V gene. CDR3 residues: CASGSFEDRGGLHTYTF. CDR3 DNA sequence: TGCGCCAGCGGTTCGTTCGAGGATAGGGGAGGACTACATACATACACCTTC.